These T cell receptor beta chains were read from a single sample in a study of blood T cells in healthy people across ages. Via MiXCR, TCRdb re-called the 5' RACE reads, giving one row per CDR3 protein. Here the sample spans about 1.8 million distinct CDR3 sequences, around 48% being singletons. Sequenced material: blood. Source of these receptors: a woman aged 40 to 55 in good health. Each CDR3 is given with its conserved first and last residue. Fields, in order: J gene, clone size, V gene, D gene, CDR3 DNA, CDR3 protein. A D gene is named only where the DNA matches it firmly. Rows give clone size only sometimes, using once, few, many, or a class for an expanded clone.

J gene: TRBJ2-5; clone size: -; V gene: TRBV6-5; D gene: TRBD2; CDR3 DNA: TGTGCCAGCAGTTACTCGACGAGCGGGGCCAAAGAGACCCAGTACTTC; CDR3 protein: CASSYSTSGAKETQYF
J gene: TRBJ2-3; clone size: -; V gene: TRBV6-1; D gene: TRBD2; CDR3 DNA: TGTGCCAGCAGTGCACTAGCGGGGGAAACCACAGATACGCAGTATTTT; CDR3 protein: CASSALAGETTDTQYF
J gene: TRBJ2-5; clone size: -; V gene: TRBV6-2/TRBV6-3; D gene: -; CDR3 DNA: TGTGCCAGCAGTTACGGTCTGGGTGGTGTTGAGACCCAGTACTTC; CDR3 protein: CASSYGLGGVETQYF
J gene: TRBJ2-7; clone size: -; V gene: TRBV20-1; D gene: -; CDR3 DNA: TGCAGTGCGAAGACAGTCACGACGCAGTACTTC; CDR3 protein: CSAKTVTTQYF
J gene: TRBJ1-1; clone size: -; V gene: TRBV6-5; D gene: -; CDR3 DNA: TGTGCCAGCAGTTACTCGAGGCGGATGAACACTGAAGCTTTCTTT; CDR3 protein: CASSYSRRMNTEAFF
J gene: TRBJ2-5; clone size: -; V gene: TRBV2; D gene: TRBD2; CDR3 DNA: TGCGCCAGCAGGACGACGGGGGGGGGTGCGAAGACCCAGTACTTC; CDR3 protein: CASRTTGGGAKTQYF
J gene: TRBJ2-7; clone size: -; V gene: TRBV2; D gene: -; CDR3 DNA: TGTGCCAGCCGGGGAGGCCTTACAACCTACGAGCAGTACTTC; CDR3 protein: CASRGGLTTYEQYF
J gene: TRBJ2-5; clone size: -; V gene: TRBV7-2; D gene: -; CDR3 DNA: TGTGCCAGCAACTCCCAGGGTCGGTTCCAAGAGACCCAGTACTTC; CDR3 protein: CASNSQGRFQETQYF
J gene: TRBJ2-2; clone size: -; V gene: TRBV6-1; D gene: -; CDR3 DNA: TGTGCCATCCCTGTGAACACCGGGGAGCTGTTTTTT; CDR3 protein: CAIPVNTGELFF
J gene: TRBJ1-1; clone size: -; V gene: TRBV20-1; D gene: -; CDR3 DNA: TGCAGTGCTAGAGATCCGAATAACGCCCGGGAAGCTTTCTTT; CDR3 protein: CSARDPNNAREAFF
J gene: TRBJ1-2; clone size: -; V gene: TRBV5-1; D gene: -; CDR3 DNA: TGCGCCAGCAAAACAAGGGCCGTAACTAACTATGGCTACACCTTC; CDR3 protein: CASKTRAVTNYGYTF
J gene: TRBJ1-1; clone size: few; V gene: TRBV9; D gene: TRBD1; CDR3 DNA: TGTGCCAGCAGCGCCGACCTCGGGACAGGGAGGTCGTCGCGGACTGAAGCTTTCTTT; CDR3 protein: CASSADLGTGRSSRTEAFF
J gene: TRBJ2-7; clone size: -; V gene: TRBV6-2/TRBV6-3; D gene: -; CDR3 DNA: TGTGCCAGCAGTTACCCCGGACACGCCTACGAGCAGTACTTC; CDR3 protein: CASSYPGHAYEQYF
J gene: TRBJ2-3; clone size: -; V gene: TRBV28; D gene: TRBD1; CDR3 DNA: TGTGCCAGCAGTTCGACCGGGACAGTCACAGATACGCAGTATTTT; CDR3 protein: CASSSTGTVTDTQYF